Listed below are T cell receptor beta chains from one sample, sequenced in a study of neurological immune-mediated disorders. TCRdb reprocessed the 5' RACE reads with MiXCR, giving one entry per CDR3 protein. This repertoire shows more than 45,000 distinct CDR3 sequences, under 3% found once; its top ten account for around 2.8%. Material for sequencing was PBMCs. Every receptor here comes from a man aged 50-59 years with multiple sclerosis. Both conserved end residues are part of each CDR3. The D gene is left open where the match is weak. Rows may omit the clone size; those that give it use once, few, many or a size class.

abundance	d_gene	v_gene	j_gene	CDR3nt	CDR3aa
many	.	TRBV20-1	TRBJ1-2	TGCAGTGCTAGAGAGGGCTATGGCTACACCTTC	CSAREGYGYTF
many	.	TRBV12-3/TRBV12-4	TRBJ2-1	TGTGCCAGCAATAAGGACGCGAGCTCCTACAATGAGCAGTTCTTC	CASNKDASSYNEQFF
many	.	TRBV7-9	TRBJ2-7	TGTGCCAGCAGCCCCACAGGGAAACCCTACGAGCAGTACTTC	CASSPTGKPYEQYF
many	TRBD1	TRBV20-1	TRBJ1-1	TGCAGTGGGACAGGGGCCCTGAGGACTGAAGCTTTCTTT	CSGTGALRTEAFF
many	TRBD1	TRBV6-5	TRBJ1-6	TGTGCCAGCAGCCATGGACAGGGACTGAATTCACCCCTCCACTTT	CASSHGQGLNSPLHF
many	TRBD2	TRBV7-2	TRBJ2-1	TGTGCCAGCAGCCGGGTAGCGGGGGGGCTTAATGAGCAGTTCTTC	CASSRVAGGLNEQFF
many	.	TRBV15	TRBJ1-2	TGTGCCACCAGCAGAGATGCCCGGCGGACCCTAAACTATGGCTACACCTTC	CATSRDARRTLNYGYTF
many	TRBD1	TRBV7-9	TRBJ1-2	TGTGCCAGCCAGGCAGGGGGTTTTTTTGGCTACACCTTC	CASQAGGFFGYTF
many	.	TRBV5-6	TRBJ2-7	TGTGCCAGCAGCTTGCGGCAGACTAGATCTCTCGAGCAGTACTTC	CASSLRQTRSLEQYF
many	TRBD2	TRBV7-6	TRBJ2-1	TGTGCCAGCAGCTTAGTTGGACTAGCGGCCAACAATGAGCAGTTCTTC	CASSLVGLAANNEQFF
few	.	TRBV5-5	TRBJ2-1	TGTGCCAGCAGCCCGCCCCGATTCTCCTACAATGAGCAGTTCTTC	CASSPPRFSYNEQFF
many	.	TRBV6-6	TRBJ1-1	TGTGCCAGCAGTTACGTTGTCGGGGGGAACACTGAAGCTTTCTTT	CASSYVVGGNTEAFF
many	.	TRBV5-1	TRBJ2-2	TGCGCCAGCAGCCCACAGGTTACCCGCACAGACACCGGGGAGCTGTTTTTT	CASSPQVTRTDTGELFF
.	.	TRBV20-1	TRBJ2-1	TGCAGTGCTGTCCGGGCTTTAAGCTCCTACAATGAGCAGTTCTTC	CSAVRALSSYNEQFF
many	TRBD1	TRBV12-5	TRBJ1-2	TGTGCTAGTGACCCCGGCGCAGGGGGTGGCTACACCTTC	CASDPGAGGGYTF
many	.	TRBV6-2/TRBV6-3	TRBJ2-4	TGTGCCAGCAGTTACGGCGGAGCCAAAAACATTCAGTACTTC	CASSYGGAKNIQYF
many	.	TRBV27	TRBJ1-2	TGTGCCAGCAGTTACTCTGGTAACTATGGCTACACCTTC	CASSYSGNYGYTF
many	.	TRBV12-3/TRBV12-4	TRBJ2-1	TGTGCCAGCAGCTTCAGCAGGGGGGTAAATGAGCAGTTCTTC	CASSFSRGVNEQFF
many	.	TRBV20-1	TRBJ1-2	TGCAGTGCTGACAGTGGATTTACTAACTATGGCTACACCTTC	CSADSGFTNYGYTF
many	TRBD1	TRBV2	TRBJ1-4	TGTGCCAGCAAGGTGGGGACAGATAATGAAAAACTGTTTTTT	CASKVGTDNEKLFF
many	.	TRBV6-6	TRBJ1-1	TGTGCCAGCAGTTACCTCAACGGCCCAGCTATGAACACTGAAGCTTTCTTT	CASSYLNGPAMNTEAFF
many	.	TRBV9	TRBJ1-2	TGTGCCAGCAGCACCGATCAGGCAAACTATGGCTACACCTTC	CASSTDQANYGYTF
many	TRBD2	TRBV7-8	TRBJ2-7	TGTGCCAGCAGCTTACTAGCGGTTAGCTCCTACGAGCAGTACTTC	CASSLLAVSSYEQYF
many	.	TRBV20-1	TRBJ2-7	TGCAGTGTAGCTAACTTCCGGAGGATTAACTACGAGCAGTACTTC	CSVANFRRINYEQYF
.	.	TRBV2	TRBJ1-3	TGTGCCAGCATTTTCATGGCCAGATCTGGAAACACCATATATTTT	CASIFMARSGNTIYF
many	.	TRBV29-1	TRBJ1-6	TGCAGCGTCCAGGTGGGGTTGGAATCACCCCTCCACTTT	CSVQVGLESPLHF
many	.	TRBV4-2	TRBJ2-3	TGTGCCAGCAGCCTCGGCGGGTCTACAGATACGCAGTATTTT	CASSLGGSTDTQYF
many	TRBD2	TRBV7-6	TRBJ2-3	TGTGCCAGCAGCCCTCGACTAGCGGGGGGCACAGATACGCAGTATTTT	CASSPRLAGGTDTQYF
many	.	TRBV9	TRBJ2-3	TGTGCCAGCAGCCAACAACCCAGCACAGATACGCAGTATTTT	CASSQQPSTDTQYF
many	.	TRBV20-1	TRBJ2-1	TGCAGTGGACGAGGAAGGAACAATGAGCAGTTCTTC	CSGRGRNNEQFF
many	TRBD1	TRBV29-1	TRBJ2-5	TGCAGCGTTGGGGACAGGAAAGAGACCCAGTACTTC	CSVGDRKETQYF
.	.	TRBV13	TRBJ2-1	TGTGCCAGCAGCCTCTTCGGCGGTGATCAGTTCTTC	CASSLFGGDQFF
many	TRBD1	TRBV5-1	TRBJ2-5	TGCGCCAGCAGCTGGGGCGACAGGGTGGGGGAAGAGACCCAGTACTTC	CASSWGDRVGEETQYF
.	TRBD1	TRBV7-8	TRBJ1-5	TGTGCCAGCAGCTTAACAGGGGGAGAGAATCAGCCCCAGCATTTT	CASSLTGGENQPQHF